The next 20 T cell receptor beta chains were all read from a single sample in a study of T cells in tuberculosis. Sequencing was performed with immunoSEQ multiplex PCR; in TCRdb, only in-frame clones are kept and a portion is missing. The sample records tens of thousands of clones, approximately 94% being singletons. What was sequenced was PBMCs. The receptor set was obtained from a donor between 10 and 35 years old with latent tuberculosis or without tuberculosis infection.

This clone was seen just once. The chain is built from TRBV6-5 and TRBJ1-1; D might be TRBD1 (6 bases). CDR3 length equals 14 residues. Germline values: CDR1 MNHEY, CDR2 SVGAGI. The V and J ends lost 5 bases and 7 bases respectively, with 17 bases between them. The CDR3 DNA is TGTGCCAGCAGTGCTCGGGACACCCGAGATGAAGCTTTCTTT. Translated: CASSARDTRDEAFF.

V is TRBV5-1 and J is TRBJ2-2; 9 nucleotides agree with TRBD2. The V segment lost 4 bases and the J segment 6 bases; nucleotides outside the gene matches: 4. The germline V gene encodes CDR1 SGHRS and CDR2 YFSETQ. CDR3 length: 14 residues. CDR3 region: CASSMGLASGELFF. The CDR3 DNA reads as TGCGCCAGCAGCATGGGACTAGCCTCCGGGGAGCTGTTTTTT.

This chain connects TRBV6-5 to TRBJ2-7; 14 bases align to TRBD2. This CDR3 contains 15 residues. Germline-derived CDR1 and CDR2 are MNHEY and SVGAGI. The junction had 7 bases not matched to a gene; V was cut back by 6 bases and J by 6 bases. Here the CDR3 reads CASSWAGLAGAEQYF. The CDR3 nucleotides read TGTGCCAGCAGCTGGGCGGGACTAGCGGGAGCCGAGCAGTACTTC.

DNA for the CDR3: TGTGCCAGCACTCAGGACAGGGGCGAGCAGTACTTC. This encodes CASTQDRGEQYF. This chain uses TRBV2 with TRBJ2-5; TRBD1 matches 9 bases. The end of the DNA fits TRBJ2-7 better, so the J call may be wrong. CDR1 is SNHLY, CDR2 FYNNEI, per germline. The CDR3 contains 12 residues.

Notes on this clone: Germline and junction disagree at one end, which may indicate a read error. The chain's CDR3 is CASSILSPDRGIYEQYF. The CDR3 DNA reads as TGTGCAAGTAGTATACTGTCCCCGGACCGGGGAATATACGAGCAGTACTTC. The rearrangement uses TRBV19 and TRBJ2-7; possible D gene TRBD2, 5 bases. The CDR3 spans 17 residues. In germline, CDR1 is LNHDA, CDR2 SQIVND (reference sequence).

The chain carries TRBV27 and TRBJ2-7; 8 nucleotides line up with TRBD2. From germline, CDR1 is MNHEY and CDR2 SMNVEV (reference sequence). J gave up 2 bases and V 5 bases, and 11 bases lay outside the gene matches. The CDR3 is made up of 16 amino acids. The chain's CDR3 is CASSPLVSGSTYEQYF. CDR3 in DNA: TGTGCCAGCAGTCCCCTAGTAAGCGGGAGCACCTACGAGCAGTACTTC.

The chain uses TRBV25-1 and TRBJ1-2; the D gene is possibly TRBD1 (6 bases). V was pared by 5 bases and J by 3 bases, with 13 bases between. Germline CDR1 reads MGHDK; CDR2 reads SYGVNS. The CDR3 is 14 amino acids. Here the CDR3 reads CASSTTAGDYGYTF. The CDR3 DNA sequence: TGTGCCAGCAGTACGACGGCAGGGGACTATGGCTACACCTTC.

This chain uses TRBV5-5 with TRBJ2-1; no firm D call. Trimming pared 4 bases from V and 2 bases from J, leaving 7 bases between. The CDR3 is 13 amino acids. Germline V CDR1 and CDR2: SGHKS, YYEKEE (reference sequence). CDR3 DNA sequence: TGTGCCAGCAGCCCGCAGGCCTACAATGAGCAGTTCTTC. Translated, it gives CASSPQAYNEQFF. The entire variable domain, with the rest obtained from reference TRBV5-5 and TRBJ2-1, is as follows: DAGVTQSPTHLIKTRGQQVTLRCSPISGHKSVSWYQQVLGQGPQFIFQYYEKEERGRGNFPDRFSARQFPNYSSELNVNALLLGDSALYLCASSPQAYNEQFFGPGTRLTVL.

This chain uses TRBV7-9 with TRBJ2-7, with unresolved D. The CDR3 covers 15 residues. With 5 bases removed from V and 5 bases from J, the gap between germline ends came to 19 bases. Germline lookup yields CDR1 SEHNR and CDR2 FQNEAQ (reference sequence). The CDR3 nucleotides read TGTGCCAGCAGCCCGAAACGGCTAGTGTCGAACGAGCAGTACTTC. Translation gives CASSPKRLVSNEQYF.

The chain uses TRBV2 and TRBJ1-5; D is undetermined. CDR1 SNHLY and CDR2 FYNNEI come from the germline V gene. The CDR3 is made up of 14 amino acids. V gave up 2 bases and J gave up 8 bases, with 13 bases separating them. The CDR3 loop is CASSEFLRGKPQHF. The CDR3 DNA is TGTGCCAGCAGTGAATTTTTACGCGGAAAGCCCCAGCATTTT. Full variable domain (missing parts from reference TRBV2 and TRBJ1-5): EPEVTQTPSHQVTQMGQEVILRCVPISNHLYFYWYRQILGQKVEFLVSFYNNEISEKSEIFDDQFSVERPDGSNFTLKIRSTKLEDSAMYFCASSEFLRGKPQHFGDGTRLSIL.

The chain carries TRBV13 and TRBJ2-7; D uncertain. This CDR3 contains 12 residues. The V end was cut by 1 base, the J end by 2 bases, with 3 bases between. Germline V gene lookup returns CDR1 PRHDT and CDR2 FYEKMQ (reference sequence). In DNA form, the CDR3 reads TGTGCCAGCAGCTTAGCAGCCTACGAGCAGTACTTC. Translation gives CASSLAAYEQYF. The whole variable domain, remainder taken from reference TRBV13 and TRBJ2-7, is AAGVIQSPRHLIKEKRETATLKCYPIPRHDTVYWYQQGPGQDPQFLISFYEKMQSDKGSIPDRFSAQQFSDYHSELNMSSLELGDSALYFCASSLAAYEQYFGPGTRLTVT.

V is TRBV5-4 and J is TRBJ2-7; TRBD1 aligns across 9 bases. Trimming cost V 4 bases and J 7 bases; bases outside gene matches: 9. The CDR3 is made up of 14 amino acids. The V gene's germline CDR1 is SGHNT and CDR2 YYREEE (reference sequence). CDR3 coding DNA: TGTGCCAGCAGCGAATCCGGGACAGGGAATGAGCAGTACTTC. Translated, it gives CASSESGTGNEQYF.

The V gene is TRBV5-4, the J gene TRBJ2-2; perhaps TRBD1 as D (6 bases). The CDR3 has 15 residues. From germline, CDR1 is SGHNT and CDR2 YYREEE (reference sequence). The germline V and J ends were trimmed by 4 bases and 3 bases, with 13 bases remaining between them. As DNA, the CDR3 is TGTGCCAGCAGCAATCGGGACACTTACACCGGGGAGCTGTTTTTT. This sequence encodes CASSNRDTYTGELFF.

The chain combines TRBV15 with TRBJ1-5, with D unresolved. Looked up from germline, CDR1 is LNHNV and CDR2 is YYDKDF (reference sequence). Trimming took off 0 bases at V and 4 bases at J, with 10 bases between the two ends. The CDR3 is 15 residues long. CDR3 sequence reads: CATSRDRNLNQPQHF. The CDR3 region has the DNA TGTGCCACCAGCAGAGACAGGAACTTGAATCAGCCCCAGCATTTT.

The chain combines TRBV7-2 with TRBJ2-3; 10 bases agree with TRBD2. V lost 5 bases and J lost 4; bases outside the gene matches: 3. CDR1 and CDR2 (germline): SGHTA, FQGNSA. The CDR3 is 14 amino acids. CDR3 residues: CASSLSGRADTQYF. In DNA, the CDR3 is TGTGCCAGCAGCCTAAGCGGGAGGGCAGATACGCAGTATTTT. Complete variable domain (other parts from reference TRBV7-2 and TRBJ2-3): GAGVSQSPSNKVTEKGKDVELRCDPISGHTALYWYRQSLGQGLEFLIYFQGNSAPDKSGLPSDRFSAERTGGSVSTLTIQRTQQEDSAVYLCASSLSGRADTQYFGPGTRLTVL.

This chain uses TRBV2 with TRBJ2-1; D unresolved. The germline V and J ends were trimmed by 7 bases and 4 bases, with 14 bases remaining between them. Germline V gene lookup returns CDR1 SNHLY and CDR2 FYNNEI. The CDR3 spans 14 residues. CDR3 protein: CASTPGSTYNEQFF. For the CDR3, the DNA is TGTGCCAGCACTCCGGGTTCCACTTACAATGAGCAGTTCTTC.

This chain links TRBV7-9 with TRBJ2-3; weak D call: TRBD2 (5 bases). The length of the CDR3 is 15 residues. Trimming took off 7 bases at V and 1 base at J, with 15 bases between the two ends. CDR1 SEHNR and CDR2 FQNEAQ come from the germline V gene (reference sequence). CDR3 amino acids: CASTPTGVRTDTQYF. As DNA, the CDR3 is TGTGCCAGCACCCCCACCGGGGTCCGCACAGATACGCAGTATTTT.

The chain's CDR3 is CSALSYEQYF. CDR3 in DNA: TGCAGTGCTTTATCCTACGAGCAGTACTTC. This chain joins TRBV20-1 and TRBJ2-7; D is uncertain. The CDR3 covers 10 residues. From germline, CDR1 is DFQATT and CDR2 SNEGSKA (reference sequence). The V and J ends lost 5 bases and 1 base respectively, with 3 bases between them.

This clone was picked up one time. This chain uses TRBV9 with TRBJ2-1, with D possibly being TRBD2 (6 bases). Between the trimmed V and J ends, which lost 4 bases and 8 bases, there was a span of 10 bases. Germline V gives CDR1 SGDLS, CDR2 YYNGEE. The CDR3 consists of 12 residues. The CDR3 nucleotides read TGTGCCAGCAGCACCGGAGGGTATGAGCAGTTCTTC. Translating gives CASSTGGYEQFF.

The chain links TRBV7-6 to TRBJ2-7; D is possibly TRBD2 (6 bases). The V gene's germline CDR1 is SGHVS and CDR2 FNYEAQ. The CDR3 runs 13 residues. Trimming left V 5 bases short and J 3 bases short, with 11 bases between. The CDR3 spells CASSAGPNYEQYF. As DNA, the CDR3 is TGTGCCAGCAGCGCGGGACCGAACTACGAGCAGTACTTC.